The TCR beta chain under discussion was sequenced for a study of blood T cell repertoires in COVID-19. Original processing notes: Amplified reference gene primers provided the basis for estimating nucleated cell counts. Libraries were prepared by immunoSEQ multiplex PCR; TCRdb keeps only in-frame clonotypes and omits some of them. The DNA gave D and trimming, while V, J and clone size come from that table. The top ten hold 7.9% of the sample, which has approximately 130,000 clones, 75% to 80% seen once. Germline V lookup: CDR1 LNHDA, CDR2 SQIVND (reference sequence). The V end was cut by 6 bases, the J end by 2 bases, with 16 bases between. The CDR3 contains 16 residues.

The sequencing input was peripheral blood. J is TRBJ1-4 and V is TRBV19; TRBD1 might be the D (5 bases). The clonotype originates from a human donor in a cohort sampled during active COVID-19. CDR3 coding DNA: TGTGCCAGTAGACCCCGGGGGGGGTCGACTAATGAAAAACTGTTTTTT. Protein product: CASRPRGGSTNEKLFF.